Presented here are 28 T cell receptor beta chains from one specimen sequenced in a study of chemoradiotherapy in HPV16-positive cancers (dated by TCRdb to 2022 to 2024). The receptor library was made with the immunoSEQ multiplex PCR assay. TCRdb stores this immuneACCESS table with in-frame sequences only. Part of the clones is absent; in the studies checked, under half of the shortfall reflects unresolved V genes, and no reason is known for the rest. In this sample the table shows around 40,000 clones, under 80% of which occur a single time. The ten largest clones add up to over 5% of the sample. The sample consisted of blood, taken from a patient who underwent chemoradiotherapy. These receptors all stem from a human donor with HPV-associated anogenital cancer.

The chain recombines TRBV5-5 with TRBJ1-1; D is possibly TRBD1 (6 bases). Per germline, CDR1 SGHKS and CDR2 YYEKEE (reference sequence). The CDR3 has 15 residues. Deletions cut 3 bases from V and 1 base from J, with 13 bases between. The CDR3 sequence is CASSSGANSNTEAFF. CDR3 DNA sequence: TGTGCCAGCAGCTCAGGGGCCAACTCGAACACTGAAGCTTTCTTT.

The chain employs TRBV7-9 and TRBJ1-3, with a possible D match to TRBD1 (5 bases). Germline V gene sequence: CDR1 SEHNR, CDR2 FQNEAQ (reference sequence). V lost 2 bases, J lost 4 bases, and 12 bases lay in between. The CDR3 sequence is 15 residues long. The CDR3 region has the DNA TGTGCCAGCAGCTTACTAGGGACTTCGGGAAACACCATATATTTT. Protein sequence: CASSLLGTSGNTIYF.

The rearrangement uses TRBV7-9 and TRBJ1-4; D may be TRBD1 (6 bases). Germline V lookup: CDR1 SEHNR, CDR2 FQNEAQ (reference sequence). Between the trimmed V and J ends, which lost 2 bases and 7 bases, there was a span of 17 bases. This CDR3 is 16 amino acids long. CDR3 amino acids: CASSLWSGQGSEKLFF. Here the CDR3 DNA reads TGTGCCAGCAGCTTATGGTCGGGCCAGGGGAGTGAAAAACTGTTTTTT.

The chain employs TRBV2 and TRBJ2-3; no clear D. This CDR3 has 14 residues. The germline gives CDR1 SNHLY, CDR2 FYNNEI. V lost 4 bases and J lost 3, with 11 bases in between. CDR3 sequence (DNA): TGTGCCAGCAGTGTGGTTCTGGGGACAGATACGCAGTATTTT. It translates to CASSVVLGTDTQYF.

V and J are TRBV5-4 and TRBJ1-2; D is perhaps TRBD1 (5 bases). CDR3 size: 16 residues. V shed 2 bases and J shed 2 bases, with 16 bases lying between them. CDR1 is SGHNT, CDR2 YYREEE, per germline (reference sequence). Here the CDR3 reads CASSFHPGTPNYGYTF. The CDR3 DNA sequence: TGTGCCAGCAGCTTCCATCCAGGGACGCCCAACTATGGCTACACCTTC.

The chain joins TRBV15 to TRBJ2-3; 8 nucleotides line up with TRBD1. The V gene's germline CDR1 is LNHNV and CDR2 YYDKDF (reference sequence). This CDR3 is built from 19 residues. Trimming took 0 bases from V and 2 from J; bases not matched to a gene: 13. This CDR3 is CATSRDSPGTGRYTDTQYF. The CDR3 DNA reads TGTGCCACCAGCAGAGATTCACCAGGGACAGGAAGGTACACAGATACGCAGTATTTT.

J is TRBJ2-6 and V is TRBV5-5, with 8 nucleotides matching TRBD1. V shed 0 bases, J shed 0 bases, and the junction held 2 bases outside the gene matches. CDR1 and CDR2 from the germline V gene are SGHKS and YYEKEE (reference sequence). CDR3 length: 17 residues. CDR3 sequence: CASSLGTGLSGANVLTF. The CDR3 DNA reads TGTGCCAGCAGCTTGGGGACAGGGCTCTCTGGGGCCAACGTCCTGACTTTC.

This chain uses TRBV18 with TRBJ2-1; no reliable D call. Trimming stripped 2 bases from V and 7 bases from J, with 3 bases between. Germline V gene data show CDR1 as KGHSH and CDR2 as LQKENI. The CDR3 consists of 11 residues. The CDR3 sequence is CASSPGNEQFF. The CDR3 nucleotides are TGTGCCAGCTCACCAGGGAATGAGCAGTTCTTC.

The chain links TRBV5-1 to TRBJ2-1; D not certain. The CDR3 is made up of 14 amino acids. Germline V gives CDR1 SGHRS, CDR2 YFSETQ. V lost 2 bases and J 4 bases, leaving 10 bases between the germline ends. The CDR3, as DNA: TGCGCCAGCAGCTTCGGGCAGGAATACAATGAGCAGTTCTTC. Its translation: CASSFGQEYNEQFF.

The CDR3, as DNA: TGTGCCAGCAGACAGGGGGCAGTCACCGGGGAGCTGTTTTTT. This sequence encodes CASRQGAVTGELFF. The rearrangement joins TRBV27 to TRBJ2-2; TRBD1 matches 9 bases. This CDR3 contains 14 residues. V trimming: 6 bases; J trimming: 4 bases; junction bases outside the gene matches: 3. The germline gives CDR1 MNHEY, CDR2 SMNVEV (reference sequence).

The rearrangement uses TRBV5-1 and TRBJ1-1, with unresolved D. This CDR3 comprises 14 residues. Trimming pared 3 bases from V and 0 bases from J, leaving 9 bases between. CDR1 is SGHRS and CDR2 is YFSETQ in the germline V gene. The CDR3, as DNA: TGCGCCAGCAGCTCAGACACCCTGAACACTGAAGCTTTCTTT. Protein: CASSSDTLNTEAFF.

This chain joins TRBV7-6 and TRBJ2-3; 7 bases match TRBD2. Germline-derived CDR1 and CDR2 are SGHVS and FNYEAQ. Trimming cost V 4 bases and J 4 bases; bases outside gene matches: 5. CDR3 size: 14 residues. CDR3 nucleotide sequence: TGTGCCAGCAGCTCCAGGCGGGGGTCAGATACGCAGTATTTT. Its translation: CASSSRRGSDTQYF. Drawing the rest from reference TRBV7-6 and TRBJ2-3, the complete variable domain is GAGVSQSPRYKVTKRGQDVALRCDPISGHVSLYWYRQALGQGPEFLTYFNYEAQQDKSGLPNDRFSAERPEGSISTLTIQRTEQRDSAMYRCASSSRRGSDTQYFGPGTRLTVL.

In this sample, this clone turned up once. In DNA, the CDR3 is TGTGCCAGTAGTATGGCCGGGGTTGGAACTGAAGCTTTCTTT. Translation: CASSMAGVGTEAFF. The V call is TRBV19, the J call TRBJ1-1; D is unclear. V was clipped by 3 bases and J by 5 bases, with 13 bases between them. Per germline, CDR1 LNHDA and CDR2 SQIVND (reference sequence). The CDR3 is made up of 14 amino acids. The variable domain in full, completed from reference TRBV19 and TRBJ1-1, reads DGGITQSPKYLFRKEGQNVTLSCEQNLNHDAMYWYRQDPGQGLRLIYYSQIVNDFQKGDIAEGYSVSREKKESFPLTVTSAQKNPTAFYLCASSMAGVGTEAFFGQGTRLTVV.

This chain links TRBV30 with TRBJ1-1; D unresolved. This CDR3 is built from 12 residues. The germline gives CDR1 GTSNPN, CDR2 SVGIG (reference sequence). With 2 bases removed from V and 11 bases from J, the gap between germline ends came to 15 bases. DNA for the CDR3: TGTGCCTGGAGTCCTGACGGCAGAGGTGCTTTCTTT. Its translation is CAWSPDGRGAFF.

This chain links TRBV9 with TRBJ2-1; perhaps TRBD1 as D (6 bases). The CDR3 totals 15 residues. Germline V CDR1 and CDR2: SGDLS, YYNGEE. Trimming pared 2 bases from V and 6 bases from J, leaving 15 bases between. The CDR3, as DNA: TGTGCCAGCAGCGTCGGAGGACAGTCGGGCAATGAGCAGTTCTTC. This encodes CASSVGGQSGNEQFF.

The chain employs TRBV5-1 and TRBJ2-2, with a weak D call TRBD2 (6 bases). Trimming took 4 bases from V and 6 from J, leaving 19 bases between them. The CDR3 has 16 amino acids. CDR1 SGHRS and CDR2 YFSETQ come from the germline V gene. The CDR3 sequence: CASSHRGIGVAGELFF. Here the CDR3 DNA reads TGCGCCAGCAGCCATCGGGGGATCGGGGTTGCCGGGGAGCTGTTTTTT. Full variable domain (outside the CDR3, taken from reference TRBV5-1 and TRBJ2-2): KAGVTQTPRYLIKTRGQQVTLSCSPISGHRSVSWYQQTPGQGLQFLFEYFSETQRNKGNFPGRFSGRQFSNSRSEMNVSTLELGDSALYLCASSHRGIGVAGELFFGEGSRLTVL.

The chain links TRBV11-2 to TRBJ1-2; D is perhaps TRBD1 (6 bases). Deletions cut 3 bases from V and 3 bases from J, with 11 bases between. This CDR3 spans 14 amino acids. Per germline, CDR1 SGHAT and CDR2 FQNNGV. The CDR3 nucleotides read TGTGCCAGCAGCTTTGGGCACAGGGACTATGGCTACACCTTC. Translating gives CASSFGHRDYGYTF.

The chain uses TRBV28 and TRBJ1-6; maybe TRBD1 (6 bases). Germline CDR1 is MDHEN and CDR2 is SYDVKM. The V end lost 4 bases, the J end lost 9 bases, and 19 bases lay between the germline ends. This CDR3 is built from 16 residues. The CDR3 sequence is CASSSLRGGTVSPLHF. The DNA for the CDR3 is TGTGCCAGCAGTTCCCTGAGGGGGGGGACGGTTTCACCCCTCCACTTT.

The chain has TRBV7-9 and TRBJ2-2, with TRBD2 identical over 7 bases. J gave up 5 bases and V 7 bases, and 10 bases lay outside the gene matches. CDR1 is SEHNR, CDR2 FQNEAQ, per germline (reference sequence). The CDR3 contains 15 residues. The CDR3 here is CASITGNGGTGELFF. CDR3 nucleotides: TGTGCCAGCATCACTGGGAACGGGGGGACCGGGGAGCTGTTTTTT.

This sequence joins TRBV18 and TRBJ2-2; 9 bases align to TRBD2. The germline CDR1 and CDR2 sequences are KGHSH and LQKENI. The CDR3 is 15 amino acids. With 3 bases clipped from V and 3 bases from J, the junction kept 2 bases outside the gene matches. This CDR3 is CASSPVAGDTGELFF. In DNA form, the CDR3 reads TGTGCCAGCTCACCGGTAGCGGGGGACACCGGGGAGCTGTTTTTT.

This clone was seen only a few times. The rearrangement links TRBV7-2 to TRBJ1-6; tentative D call: TRBD1 (5 bases). There are 16 residues in the CDR3. Germline V CDR1 and CDR2: SGHTA, FQGNSA. V lost 0 bases and J lost 9, with 15 bases in between. The chain's CDR3 is CASSLAPTGVPSPLHF. Here the CDR3 DNA reads TGTGCCAGCAGCTTAGCACCAACAGGAGTTCCTTCACCCCTCCACTTT.

The count of this clone is one. The chain has TRBV2 and TRBJ2-6; 9 bases match TRBD1. The germline V gene has CDR1 SNHLY and CDR2 FYNNEI. This CDR3 region has 16 residues. The V and J ends lost 6 bases and 4 bases, in that order; junction bases with no gene match: 7. This chain's CDR3 is CASSLQGAGGANVLTF. The CDR3 region has the DNA TGTGCCAGCAGCCTACAGGGGGCGGGCGGGGCCAACGTCCTGACTTTC.

The chain uses TRBV27 and TRBJ1-3; 7 positions agree with TRBD1. This CDR3 region has 16 residues. With V trimmed by 5 bases and J by 2 bases, 9 bases remained unmatched. Germline V gene data show CDR1 as MNHEY and CDR2 as SMNVEV (reference sequence). CDR3 sequence reads: CASSPGNRGTGNTIYF. DNA for the CDR3: TGTGCCAGCAGTCCCGGTAACAGGGGAACTGGAAACACCATATATTTT.

The chain employs TRBV1 and TRBJ2-5. TRBV1 is a pseudogene segment. This CDR3 is 12 amino acids long. The CDR3 nucleotides read TGCACCAGCAGCCGCGATAGGGAGACCCAGTACTTC. Translated, it gives CTSSRDRETQYF.

This clone occurred once. The rearrangement joins TRBV5-1 to TRBJ2-7; D is uncertain. V shed 4 bases and J shed 0 bases, with 11 bases lying between them. The CDR3 runs to 14 residues. Germline-derived CDR1 and CDR2 are SGHRS and YFSETQ. The CDR3 loop is CASSADANSYEQYF. Here the CDR3 DNA reads TGCGCCAGCAGCGCTGACGCAAACTCCTACGAGCAGTACTTC.

The rearrangement links TRBV28 to TRBJ1-1; D uncertain. Germline CDR1 is MDHEN and CDR2 is SYDVKM. Trimming took 6 bases from V and 6 from J, leaving 8 bases between them. This CDR3 has 11 residues. The CDR3 sequence is CASSRTAEAFF. DNA for the CDR3: TGTGCCAGCAGCCGTACGGCTGAAGCTTTCTTT.

This clone turned up a few times. V is TRBV10-3 and J is TRBJ2-3, with 9 bases fitting TRBD1. Germline CDR1 is ENHRY and CDR2 is SYGVKD. The CDR3 is 15 amino acids. V shed 6 bases and J 0 bases; nucleotides not matched to a gene: 4. Here the CDR3 reads CAIREGQGSTDTQYF. CDR3 in DNA: TGTGCCATCAGGGAGGGACAGGGAAGCACAGATACGCAGTATTTT.

This chain joins TRBV10-2 and TRBJ2-1, with D possibly called TRBD1 or TRBD2 (6 bases each). There are 13 residues in the CDR3. Germline CDR1 WSHSY, CDR2 SAAADI. The CDR3 nucleotides are TGCGCAGGAGGAGGGGGGCCAAACAATGAGCAGTTCTTC. It encodes CAGGGGPNNEQFF.